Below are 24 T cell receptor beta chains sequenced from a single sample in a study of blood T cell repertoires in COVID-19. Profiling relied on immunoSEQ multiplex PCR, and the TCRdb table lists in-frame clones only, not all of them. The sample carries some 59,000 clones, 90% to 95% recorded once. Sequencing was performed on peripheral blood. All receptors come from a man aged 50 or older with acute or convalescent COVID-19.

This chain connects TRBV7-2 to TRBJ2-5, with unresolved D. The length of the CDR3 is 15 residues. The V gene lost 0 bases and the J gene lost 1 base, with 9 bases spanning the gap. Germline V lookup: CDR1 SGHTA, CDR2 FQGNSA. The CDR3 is CASSLAVALQETQYF. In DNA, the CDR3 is TGTGCCAGCAGCTTAGCCGTTGCACTCCAAGAGACCCAGTACTTC.

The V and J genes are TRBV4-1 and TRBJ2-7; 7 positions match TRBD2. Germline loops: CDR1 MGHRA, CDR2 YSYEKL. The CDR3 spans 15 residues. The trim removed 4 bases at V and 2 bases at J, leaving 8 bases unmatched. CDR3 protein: CASSRGRDGPYEQYF. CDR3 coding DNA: TGCGCCAGCAGCCGAGGGAGGGACGGACCCTACGAGCAGTACTTC.

CDR3 region: CASRTGGAEAFF. The CDR3, as DNA: TGTGCCAGCAGGACAGGGGGGGCTGAAGCTTTCTTT. This chain joins TRBV12-3 or TRBV12-4 and TRBJ1-1; 9 bases fit TRBD1. The V segment lost 6 bases and the J segment 6 bases; nucleotides outside the gene matches: 2. The CDR3 spans 12 residues.

CDR3 loop: CASSRPGEIVAEAFF. For the CDR3, the DNA is TGTGCCAGCAGCCGGCCAGGGGAGATCGTTGCTGAAGCTTTCTTT. The chain uses TRBV5-6 and TRBJ1-1; TRBD1 is a possible D gene (6 bases). V lost 4 bases and J lost 6, with 19 bases in between. From germline, CDR1 is SGHDT and CDR2 YYEEEE. CDR3 size: 15 residues.

The CDR3 bases are TGCGCCAGCAGCTTGGAACAGCACGGACTAGCGAGGCGAGAAAACATTCAGTACTTC. It yields the protein CASSLEQHGLARRENIQYF. The V call is TRBV5-1, the J call TRBJ2-4; 9 bases fit TRBD2. CDR1 and CDR2 from the germline V gene are SGHRS and YFSETQ. The CDR3 is made up of 19 amino acids. Losses at the gene ends were 0 bases for V and 5 bases for J; bases not matched to a gene: 15.

CDR3 region: CASSLEAQGGTEAFF. CDR3 bases: TGTGCCAGCAGCTTAGAGGCCCAGGGGGGAACTGAAGCTTTCTTT. The V and J genes are TRBV7-2 and TRBJ1-1, with 7 positions matching TRBD1. The CDR3 consists of 15 residues. Germline-derived CDR1 and CDR2 are SGHTA and FQGNSA. V trimming: 1 base; J trimming: 5 bases; junction bases outside the gene matches: 7.

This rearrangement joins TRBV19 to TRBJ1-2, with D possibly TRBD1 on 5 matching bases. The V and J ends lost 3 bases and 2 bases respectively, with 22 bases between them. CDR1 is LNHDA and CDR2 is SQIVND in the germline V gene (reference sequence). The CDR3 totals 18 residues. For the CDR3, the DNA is TGTGCCAGTAGTATCCGTGGGGCTGAGTGGCAGGGAAACTATGGCTACACCTTC. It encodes CASSIRGAEWQGNYGYTF.

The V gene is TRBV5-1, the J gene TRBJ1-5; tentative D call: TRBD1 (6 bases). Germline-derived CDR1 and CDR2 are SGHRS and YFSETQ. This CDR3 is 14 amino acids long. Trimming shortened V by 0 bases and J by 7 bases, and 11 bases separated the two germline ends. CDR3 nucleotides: TGCGCCAGCAGCTTGGGAGTGGGGGCCCAGCCCCAGCATTTT. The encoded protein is CASSLGVGAQPQHF.

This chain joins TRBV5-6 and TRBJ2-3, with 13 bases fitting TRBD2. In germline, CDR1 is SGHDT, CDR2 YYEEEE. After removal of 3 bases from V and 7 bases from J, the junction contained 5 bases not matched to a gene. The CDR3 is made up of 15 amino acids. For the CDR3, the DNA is TGTGCCAGCAGCTCTAGGACTAGCGGGAGAAATACGCAGTATTTT. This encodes CASSSRTSGRNTQYF.

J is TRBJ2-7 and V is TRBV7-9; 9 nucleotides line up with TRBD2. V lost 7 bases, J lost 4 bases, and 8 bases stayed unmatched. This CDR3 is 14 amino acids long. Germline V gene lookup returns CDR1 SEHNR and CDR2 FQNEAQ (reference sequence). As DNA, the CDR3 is TGTGCCAGCATCCCCCGGGCGGGAGGGTACGAGCAGTACTTC. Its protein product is CASIPRAGGYEQYF.

The chain's CDR3 is CASSLAAQGSSNTIYF. CDR3 in DNA: TGTGCCAGCAGCTTAGCGGCCCAGGGGTCCTCAAACACCATATATTTT. The chain joins TRBV7-2 to TRBJ1-3, with D possibly being TRBD1 (6 bases). Per germline, CDR1 SGHTA and CDR2 FQGNSA. Trimming took 0 bases from V and 6 from J, leaving 15 bases between them. The length of the CDR3 is 16 residues. Combining the CDR3 with reference TRBV7-2 and TRBJ1-3 gives the whole variable domain GAGVSQSPSNKVTEKGKDVELRCDPISGHTALYWYRQSLGQGLEFLIYFQGNSAPDKSGLPSDRFSAERTGGSVSTLTIQRTQQEDSAVYLCASSLAAQGSSNTIYFGEGSWLTVV.

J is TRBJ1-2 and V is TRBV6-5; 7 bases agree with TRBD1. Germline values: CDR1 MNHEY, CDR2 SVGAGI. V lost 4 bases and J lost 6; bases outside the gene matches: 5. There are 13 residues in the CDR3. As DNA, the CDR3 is TGTGCCAGCAGTTCCGACAGGGCGCATGGCTACACCTTC. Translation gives CASSSDRAHGYTF.

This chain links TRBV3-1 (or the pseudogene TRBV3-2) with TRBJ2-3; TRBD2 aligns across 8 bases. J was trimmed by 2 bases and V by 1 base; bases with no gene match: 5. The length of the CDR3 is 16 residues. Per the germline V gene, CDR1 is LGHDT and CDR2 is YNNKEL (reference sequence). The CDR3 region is CASSQVSGTFTDTQYF. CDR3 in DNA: TGTGCCAGCAGCCAAGTTAGCGGGACATTCACAGATACGCAGTATTTT.

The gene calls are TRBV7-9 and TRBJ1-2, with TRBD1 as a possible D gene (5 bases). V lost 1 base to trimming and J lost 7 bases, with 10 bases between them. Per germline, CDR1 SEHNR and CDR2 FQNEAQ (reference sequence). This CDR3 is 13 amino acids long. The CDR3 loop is CASSLEVGGGYTF. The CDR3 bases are TGTGCCAGCAGCTTAGAGGTCGGGGGTGGCTACACCTTC.

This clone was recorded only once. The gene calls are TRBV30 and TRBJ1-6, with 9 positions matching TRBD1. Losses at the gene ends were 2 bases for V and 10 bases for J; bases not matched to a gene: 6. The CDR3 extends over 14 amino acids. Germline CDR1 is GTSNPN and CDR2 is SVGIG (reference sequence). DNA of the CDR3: TGTGCCTGGAGTCCGGGACAGGGAGGATCACCCCTCCACTTT. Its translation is CAWSPGQGGSPLHF.

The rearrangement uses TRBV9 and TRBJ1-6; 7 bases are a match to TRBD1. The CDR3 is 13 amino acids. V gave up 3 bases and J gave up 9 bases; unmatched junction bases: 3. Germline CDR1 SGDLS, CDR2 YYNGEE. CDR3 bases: TGTGCCAGCAGCGGACAGGGTGGTTCACCCCTCCACTTT. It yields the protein CASSGQGGSPLHF.

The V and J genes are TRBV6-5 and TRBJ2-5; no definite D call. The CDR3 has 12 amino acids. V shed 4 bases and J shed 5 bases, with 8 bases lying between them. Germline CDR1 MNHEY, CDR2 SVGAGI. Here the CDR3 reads CASSSGWETQYF. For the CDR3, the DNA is TGTGCCAGCAGTTCGGGTTGGGAGACCCAGTACTTC.

The chain's CDR3 is CASSERQGHYTTDTQYF. The CDR3 DNA follows: TGTGCCAGCAGTGAACGACAGGGGCACTACACCACAGATACGCAGTATTTT. The chain uses TRBV2 and TRBJ2-3, with 8 bases that match TRBD1. CDR3 length: 17 amino acids. V lost 2 bases to trimming and J lost 2 bases; unmatched junction nucleotides: 9. Germline assignment: CDR1 SNHLY and CDR2 FYNNEI. The full variable domain, in which reference TRBV2 and TRBJ2-3 provide the parts outside the CDR3, is EPEVTQTPSHQVTQMGQEVILRCVPISNHLYFYWYRQILGQKVEFLVSFYNNEISEKSEIFDDQFSVERPDGSNFTLKIRSTKLEDSAMYFCASSERQGHYTTDTQYFGPGTRLTVL.

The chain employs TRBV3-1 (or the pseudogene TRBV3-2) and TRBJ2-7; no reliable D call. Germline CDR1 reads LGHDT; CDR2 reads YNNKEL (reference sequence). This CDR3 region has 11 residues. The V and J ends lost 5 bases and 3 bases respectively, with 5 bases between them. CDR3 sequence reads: CASSYNYEQYF. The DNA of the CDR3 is TGTGCCAGCAGCTACAACTACGAGCAGTACTTC.

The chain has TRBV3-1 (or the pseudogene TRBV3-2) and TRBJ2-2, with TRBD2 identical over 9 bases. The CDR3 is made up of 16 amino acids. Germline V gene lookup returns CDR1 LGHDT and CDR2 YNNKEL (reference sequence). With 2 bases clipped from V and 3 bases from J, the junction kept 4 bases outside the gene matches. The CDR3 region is CASSQNGGRDTGELFF. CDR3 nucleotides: TGTGCCAGCAGCCAAAACGGCGGGAGGGACACCGGGGAGCTGTTTTTT.

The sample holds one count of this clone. CDR3 sequence reads: CASSVRQGGVSGNTIYF. CDR3 bases: TGTGCCAGCAGCGTAAGACAGGGAGGCGTCTCTGGAAACACCATATATTTT. The V call is TRBV2, the J call TRBJ1-3; 7 positions match TRBD1. Germline assignment: CDR1 SNHLY and CDR2 FYNNEI. Trimming removed 6 bases from V and 0 bases from J; junction bases left unmatched: 11. The CDR3 runs 17 residues.

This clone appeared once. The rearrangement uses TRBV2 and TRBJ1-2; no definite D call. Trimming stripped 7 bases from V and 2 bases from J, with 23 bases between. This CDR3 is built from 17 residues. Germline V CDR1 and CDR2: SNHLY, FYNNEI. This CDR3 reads CASIGRRDSTVNYGYTF. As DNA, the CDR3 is TGTGCCAGCATCGGCCGGCGTGACTCGACGGTCAACTATGGCTACACCTTC.

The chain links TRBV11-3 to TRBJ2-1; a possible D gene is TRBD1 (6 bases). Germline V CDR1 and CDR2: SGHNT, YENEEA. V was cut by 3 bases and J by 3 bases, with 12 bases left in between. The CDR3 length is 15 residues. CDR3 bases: TGTGCCAGCAGCTTCCGGGACACAATCTACAATGAGCAGTTCTTC. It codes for CASSFRDTIYNEQFF.

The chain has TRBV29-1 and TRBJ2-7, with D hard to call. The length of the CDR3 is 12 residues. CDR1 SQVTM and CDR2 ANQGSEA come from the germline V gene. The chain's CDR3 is CRRIPGSYEQYF. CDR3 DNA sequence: TGCAGGAGAATTCCAGGTTCCTACGAGCAGTACTTC.